These 4 T cell receptor beta chains originate from one sample sequenced in a study of T cell clonality in common variable immunodeficiency. Regarding the study as a whole: Common variable immunodeficiency TCR beta sequences reportedly had fewer deletions and N-nucleotide insertions.

Repertoires were generated with immunoSEQ multiplex PCR, while TCRdb's copy carries only in-frame clones and drops some. The sample yields more than 20,000 clones, without any singletons. For these receptors, no antigen is known. Material: peripheral blood mononuclear cells. These receptor sequences come from a human donor with common variable immunodeficiency.

This clone was recorded many times. The CDR3 region is CATLLDTQYF. CDR3 bases read: TGTGCCACCCTTCTAGATACG. J is TRBJ2-3 and V is TRBV6-2 or TRBV6-3; no definite D call. The read finishes 3 residues shy of the CDR3 end, and the germline J gene is used to complete it. This CDR3 is 10 amino acids long. Trimming took 10 bases from V and 5 from J, leaving 7 bases between them. The germline gives CDR1 MNHEY, CDR2 SVGEGT.

This clone was detected many times. With the read ending 3 residues before the CDR3 end, the germline J gene is used to fill in that end. This chain connects TRBV4-1 to TRBJ2-1; D is possibly TRBD1 or TRBD2 (5 bases each). Germline V CDR1 and CDR2: MGHRA, YSYEKL. The CDR3 is 17 residues long. The V end was cut by 6 bases, the J end by 5 bases, with 23 bases between. The CDR3 bases that were read are TGCGCCAGCAGTCTATCAAGGGTGAGGGGCGCTGACAATGAG. The encoded protein is CASSLSRVRGADNE. The CDR3 as a whole reads CASSLSRVRGADNEQFF.

A note on this clone: This may be a read error: a much more frequent sequence differs by one nucleotide. The read terminates 3 residues before the CDR3 end, so the remaining end is supplied by the germline J gene. This chain joins TRBV30 and TRBJ1-4; D perhaps matches TRBD1 (5 bases). Trimming removed 0 bases at V and 8 bases at J, with 13 bases between. This CDR3 spans 14 amino acids. Germline values: CDR1 GTSNPN, CDR2 SVGIG (reference sequence). CDR3 loop: CAWSVPRAEEKLFF. The covered CDR3 bases are TGTGCCTGGAGTGTACCCAGGGCGGAGGAAAAA. Supplemented by reference TRBV30 and TRBJ1-4, the full variable domain reads SQTIHQWPATLVQPVGSPLSLECTVEGTSNPNLYWYRQAAGRGLQLLFYSVGIGQISSEVPQNLSASRPQDRQFILSSKKLLLSDSGFYLCAWSVPRAEEKLFFGSGTQLSVL.

This clone was counted ten times or more. Read data end 3 residues before the CDR3 end; the end is taken from the germline J gene. The chain has TRBV5-4 and TRBJ2-7, with D perhaps given as TRBD1 or TRBD2 (7 bases each). This CDR3 comprises 14 residues. Germline values: CDR1 SGHNT, CDR2 YYREEE (reference sequence). Between the trimmed V and J ends, which lost 3 bases and 5 bases, there was a span of 15 bases. This CDR3 is CASSSVTGRDEQYF. The DNA read from the CDR3 is TGTGCCAGCAGCTCCGTGACAGGGAGGGACGAG. Based on the CDR3 plus reference TRBV5-4 and TRBJ2-7, the full variable domain is ETGVTQSPTHLIKTRGQQVTLRCSSQSGHNTVSWYQQALGQGPQFIFQYYREEENGRGNFPPRFSGLQFPNYSSELNVNALELDDSALYLCASSSVTGRDEQYFGPGTRLTVT.